This TCR beta chain comes out of a study of early T cells in non-severe SARS-CoV-2 infection. Study information: Bulk RNA taken from unsorted whole blood was sequenced, leaving chains unpaired. The study, taken as a whole, reports: The VDJdb matching leaned toward anti-spike CD8 responses and overlooked private and CD4 specificities.

Molecules of cDNA were individually given unique molecular identifiers that were attached to them. TCRdb ran MiXCR on the 5' RACE reads and lists one entry per CDR3 protein. The data contain over 30,000 distinct CDR3 sequences, around 6% of them seen just once; the ten biggest clones take up 7.6%. This CDR3 is built from 14 residues. Per the germline V gene, CDR1 is SGHTA and CDR2 is FQGNSA. V dropped 4 bases and J dropped 7 bases, with 11 bases sitting between them. About this clonotype: Its antigen is as yet unknown.

This clonotype originated in an adult who was a healthcare worker with PCR-confirmed SARS-CoV-2 infection or an uninfected control (not recorded which). Source material: whole blood. The rearrangement uses TRBV7-2 and TRBJ1-6; maybe TRBD1 (5 bases). The CDR3 DNA is TGTGCCAGCAGCTCCCTGGGGGGGAATTCACCCCTCCACTTT. It codes for CASSSLGGNSPLHF.